This T cell receptor beta chain was observed in a study of blood T cell repertoires in COVID-19. Study at large: From T cells, B-cell-depleted T cells, or PBMCs came the material, which was cDNA or gDNA.

Generated by immunoSEQ multiplex PCR, the TCRdb table keeps only in-frame clones and is missing some. The sample lists around 130,000 clones; about 85% were seen once. What was sequenced was peripheral blood. The receptor comes from a man between 40 and 49 years old with active or convalescent COVID-19.

The CDR3 nucleotides are TGTGCCAGTTTAAGCGGGTCAACCTACGAGCAGTACTTC. It is translated as CASLSGSTYEQYF. V gene TRBV2 combines with J gene TRBJ2-7, with D possibly being TRBD2 (6 bases). Trimming took 9 bases from V and 2 from J, leaving 14 bases between them. The CDR3 spans 13 residues. Germline values: CDR1 SNHLY, CDR2 FYNNEI.